The 2 T cell receptor beta chains below were found in one sample sequenced in a study of T cells in Graves' hyperthyroidism and ophthalmopathy. The CDR3 regions of TCR beta were amplified from RNA transcripts. First-round RT-PCR with HTBI primers amplified the TCR CDR3 region. TCRdb processed the multiplex PCR reads anew with MiXCR; each CDR3 protein has one entry. The repertoire has about 400,000 distinct CDR3 sequences, about 15% of them found once; the top ten carry about 30%. The specimen was blood. The receptor set was obtained from a woman aged 25 to 39 with Graves' hyperthyroidism.

This clonotype was counted a few times. The CDR3 spells CASSVYSSYEQYF. The CDR3 region has the DNA TGTGCCAGCAGCGTATACAGCTCCTACGAGCAGTACTTC. The rearrangement links TRBV7-3 to TRBJ2-7; D not resolved. This CDR3 is built from 13 residues. Between the trimmed V and J ends, which lost 5 bases and 0 bases, there was a span of 8 bases. Germline V lookup: CDR1 SGHTA, CDR2 FQGTGA.

This clonotype has ten or more counts. The chain has TRBV9 and TRBJ2-2; no definite D call. The V and J ends lost 9 bases and 1 base respectively, with 16 bases between them. CDR3 length: 15 amino acids. Per the germline V gene, CDR1 is SGDLS and CDR2 is YYNGEE. CDR3: CATGLGTVNTGELFF. CDR3 DNA: TGTGCCACCGGGTTGGGCACGGTGAACACCGGGGAGCTGTTTTTT.